One and the same sample provided the 30 T cell receptor beta chains below, sequenced in a study of shared clonotypes between healthy human individuals. Using immunoSEQ multiplex PCR, the repertoire was profiled, and TCRdb retains in-frame clones only, with some absent. The table shows over a million clones, with over 95% occurring only once. The sequencing sample was made of naive CD4+ T cells sorted from blood. As for subset: CD45RA+ positively selected. The receptors shown here come from a man under 40 in good health.

The J gene is TRBJ1-3, the V gene TRBV30; perhaps TRBD1 as D (5 bases). Germline assignment: CDR1 GTSNPN and CDR2 SVGIG (reference sequence). The CDR3 is 14 residues long. Trimming cost V 3 bases and J 6 bases, with 15 bases left between them. CDR3 sequence (DNA): TGTGCCTGGAGCCTGGGGGTTAATGAAAACACCATATATTTT. Its protein is CAWSLGVNENTIYF.

This sequence joins TRBV10-2 and TRBJ1-5, with no clear D. Trimming removed 0 bases from V and 7 bases from J, with 13 bases in between. CDR3 length: 15 amino acids. CDR1 and CDR2 from the germline V gene are WSHSY and SAAADI. The DNA of the CDR3 is TGCGCCAGCAGTGAGTCGGGGATGTTGTGGCAGCCCCAGCATTTT. Protein product: CASSESGMLWQPQHF.

The chain uses TRBV5-1 and TRBJ1-4; D uncertain. The CDR3 is 12 residues long. Germline V gene lookup returns CDR1 SGHRS and CDR2 YFSETQ. V lost 4 bases to trimming and J lost 2 bases, with 3 bases between them. The CDR3 nucleotides are TGCGCCAGCAGCCTGACTAATGAAAAACTGTTTTTT. The encoded protein is CASSLTNEKLFF.

The V and J genes are TRBV28 and TRBJ2-6; 12 bases are shared with TRBD1. CDR3 length: 19 amino acids. Germline V CDR1 and CDR2: MDHEN, SYDVKM. The J segment lost 3 bases and the V segment lost 4 bases, leaving 10 bases of the junction unmatched. The CDR3 here is CASSSSGTGGAFGANVLTF. The CDR3 DNA is TGTGCCAGCAGTTCCTCCGGGACAGGGGGCGCTTTTGGGGCCAACGTCCTGACTTTC.

As concerns this clone: This CDR3 is also generated by other DNA sequences in the sample. The chain couples TRBV28 to TRBJ1-5; D remains ambiguous. Per the germline V gene, CDR1 is MDHEN and CDR2 is SYDVKM. There are 12 residues in the CDR3. V shed 6 bases and J shed 3 bases, with 6 bases lying between them. The CDR3 region has the DNA TGTGCCAGCAGCCCCCTCAATCAGCCCCAGCATTTT. Translating it yields CASSPLNQPQHF.

The V call is TRBV7-9, the J call TRBJ2-3; D remains unclear. V lost 2 bases, J lost 0 bases, and 6 bases lay in between. There are 14 residues in the CDR3. CDR1 and CDR2 (germline): SEHNR, FQNEAQ (reference sequence). CDR3 nucleotides: TGTGCCAGCAGCTTAAAGCCCAGCACAGATACGCAGTATTTT. This gives the protein CASSLKPSTDTQYF.

The V gene is TRBV5-1, the J gene TRBJ2-1, with D perhaps TRBD1 (5 bases). V dropped 1 base and J dropped 0 bases, with 14 bases sitting between them. Per the germline V gene, CDR1 is SGHRS and CDR2 is YFSETQ. CDR3 length: 17 amino acids. The CDR3 loop reads CASSLFAGSSSYNEQFF. The CDR3 bases are TGCGCCAGCAGCTTGTTCGCAGGGTCCAGCTCCTACAATGAGCAGTTCTTC.

The chain uses TRBV14 and TRBJ2-1, with D hard to call. This CDR3 is 17 amino acids long. Trimming left V 1 base short and J 4 bases short, with 17 bases between. The V gene's germline CDR1 is SGHDN and CDR2 FVKESK. In DNA, the CDR3 is TGTGCCAGCAGCCAAGGGGATCAGCGCCCCCTTTACAATGAGCAGTTCTTC. Protein sequence: CASSQGDQRPLYNEQFF.

The chain has TRBV5-4 and TRBJ2-2; no clear D gene. Per germline, CDR1 SGHNT and CDR2 YYREEE (reference sequence). V gave up 4 bases and J gave up 6 bases, with 16 bases separating them. The CDR3 contains 15 residues. Here the CDR3 reads CASSQYSSGPGELFF. CDR3 DNA: TGTGCCAGCAGCCAGTATTCTTCAGGACCCGGGGAGCTGTTTTTT. The entire variable domain, with the rest obtained from reference TRBV5-4 and TRBJ2-2, is as follows: ETGVTQSPTHLIKTRGQQVTLRCSSQSGHNTVSWYQQALGQGPQFIFQYYREEENGRGNFPPRFSGLQFPNYSSELNVNALELDDSALYLCASSQYSSGPGELFFGEGSRLTVL.

This clone showed up just once. V and J are TRBV14 and TRBJ2-1, with D possibly TRBD1 on 6 matching bases. This CDR3 has 16 amino acids. CDR1 and CDR2 (germline): SGHDN, FVKESK. V lost 2 bases and J 4 bases, leaving 15 bases between the germline ends. The CDR3 is CASSQPLQGQYNEQFF. DNA of the CDR3: TGTGCCAGCAGCCAACCGTTGCAGGGGCAATACAATGAGCAGTTCTTC. Based on the CDR3 plus reference TRBV14 and TRBJ2-1, the full variable domain is EAGVTQFPSHSVIEKGQTVTLRCDPISGHDNLYWYRRVMGKEIKFLLHFVKESKQDESGMPNNRFLAERTGGTYSTLKVQPAELEDSGVYFCASSQPLQGQYNEQFFGPGTRLTVL.

This chain connects TRBV28 to TRBJ2-7; TRBD2 aligns across 10 bases. The CDR3 totals 18 residues. Trimming took 6 bases from V and 5 from J; bases not matched to a gene: 19. The germline V gene has CDR1 MDHEN and CDR2 SYDVKM. Here the CDR3 DNA reads TGTGCCAGCAGGACGGGGCCCAGGAGCGGGAGGGGAATAGACGAGCAGTACTTC. Its translation is CASRTGPRSGRGIDEQYF.

The chain joins TRBV27 to TRBJ1-3; tentatively, D is TRBD1 (6 bases). V was cut by 5 bases and J by 2 bases, with 13 bases left in between. Germline CDR1 is MNHEY and CDR2 is SMNVEV (reference sequence). The CDR3 is 15 amino acids. CDR3 in DNA: TGTGCCAGCAGTCCACTCCGGACAGCTGGAAACACCATATATTTT. As protein: CASSPLRTAGNTIYF.

The V gene is TRBV29-1, the J gene TRBJ2-5, with unresolved D. The V gene lost 7 bases and the J gene lost 5 bases, with 14 bases spanning the gap. The CDR3 runs 12 residues. The germline V gene encodes CDR1 SQVTM and CDR2 ANQGSEA. The CDR3 DNA follows: TGCAGCGCCGAGCGTAGCTGGGAGACCCAGTACTTC. It specifies CSAERSWETQYF.

The rearrangement uses TRBV4-2 and TRBJ2-2, with 8 bases matching TRBD1. This CDR3 contains 18 residues. Germline V lookup: CDR1 LGHNA, CDR2 YNFKEQ. After removal of 0 bases from V and 1 base from J, the junction contained 7 bases not matched to a gene. The CDR3 loop is CASSQEGWGTGNTGELFF. DNA for the CDR3: TGTGCCAGCAGCCAAGAGGGATGGGGGACAGGGAACACCGGGGAGCTGTTTTTT.

The rearrangement links TRBV7-9 to TRBJ2-7; weak D call: TRBD1 (6 bases). Trimming removed 5 bases at V and 0 bases at J, with 14 bases between. This CDR3 contains 15 residues. Germline assignment: CDR1 SEHNR and CDR2 FQNEAQ (reference sequence). The CDR3 DNA follows: TGTGCCAGCAGCGTTCGGACAGTCTCCTCCTACGAGCAGTACTTC. Translated, it gives CASSVRTVSSYEQYF. The full variable domain, its missing parts supplied by reference TRBV7-9 and TRBJ2-7, is DTGVSQNPRHKITKRGQNVTFRCDPISEHNRLYWYRQTLGQGPEFLTYFQNEAQLEKSRLLSDRFSAERPKGSFSTLEIQRTEQGDSAMYLCASSVRTVSSYEQYFGPGTRLTVT.

The rearrangement uses TRBV28 and TRBJ2-7; D uncertain. V was pared by 2 bases and J by 3 bases, with 8 bases between. This CDR3 contains 13 residues. The V gene's germline CDR1 is MDHEN and CDR2 SYDVKM. The CDR3 sequence: CASSLMGNYEQYF. The CDR3 DNA sequence: TGTGCCAGCAGTTTAATGGGGAACTACGAGCAGTACTTC. The entire variable domain, with the rest obtained from reference TRBV28 and TRBJ2-7, is as follows: DVKVTQSSRYLVKRTGEKVFLECVQDMDHENMFWYRQDPGLGLRLIYFSYDVKMKEKGDIPEGYSVSREKKERFSLILESASTNQTSMYLCASSLMGNYEQYFGPGTRLTVT.

As concerns this clone: The sample contains more than one DNA sequence encoding this CDR3. CDR3 loop: CASSPGSYEQYF. The CDR3 DNA follows: TGTGCCAGCAGCCCCGGGTCCTACGAGCAGTACTTC. The chain employs TRBV6-1 and TRBJ2-7; D ambiguous. The CDR3 covers 12 residues. CDR1 is MNHNS, CDR2 SASEGT, per germline. The V end was cut by 6 bases, the J end by 1 base, with 7 bases between.

This rearrangement joins TRBV14 to TRBJ2-3; 8 nucleotides agree with TRBD2. Trimming took 4 bases from V and 1 from J; bases not matched to a gene: 13. Germline CDR1 and CDR2: SGHDN and FVKESK. CDR3 length equals 18 residues. CDR3 sequence (DNA): TGTGCCAGCAGCCGGAGACTAGCGTTCAAAACACGCACAGATACGCAGTATTTT. Translated: CASSRRLAFKTRTDTQYF.

The chain uses TRBV5-1 and TRBJ1-4, with 7 bases aligning to TRBD1. V lost 1 base and J lost 4; bases outside the gene matches: 1. The CDR3 totals 14 residues. Germline-derived CDR1 and CDR2 are SGHRS and YFSETQ. CDR3 sequence reads: CASSLQGVNEKLFF. CDR3 in DNA: TGCGCCAGCAGCTTGCAGGGGGTTAATGAAAAACTGTTTTTT.

The V and J genes are TRBV6-6 and TRBJ2-7; D uncertain. Germline CDR1 reads MNHNY; CDR2 reads SVGAGI (reference sequence). V lost 6 bases and J 3 bases, leaving 6 bases between the germline ends. The CDR3 is 11 amino acids. CDR3 residues: CASRDGYEQYF. CDR3 bases: TGTGCCAGCAGGGACGGCTACGAGCAGTACTTC.

The gene calls are TRBV28 and TRBJ2-7; 7 nucleotides agree with TRBD2. CDR1 and CDR2 (germline): MDHEN, SYDVKM. Trimming took 4 bases from V and 3 from J; bases not matched to a gene: 24. This CDR3 contains 20 residues. CDR3 nucleotides: TGTGCCAGCAGTTCTTGGGGGGGGTACTCCTACGAGTCACGAGACTACGAGCAGTACTTC. This sequence encodes CASSSWGGYSYESRDYEQYF.

The CDR3 spells CASSPVGGRTSYEQYF. The CDR3 DNA is TGTGCCAGCTCACCAGTCGGTGGGAGGACTTCCTACGAGCAGTACTTC. This sequence joins TRBV18 and TRBJ2-7, with D possibly matching TRBD2 (6 bases). The V gene's germline CDR1 is KGHSH and CDR2 LQKENI. V shed 2 bases and J shed 1 base, with 15 bases lying between them. The CDR3 is 16 amino acids. Filled out from reference TRBV18 and TRBJ2-7, the complete variable domain reads NAGVMQNPRHLVRRRGQEARLRCSPMKGHSHVYWYRQLPEEGLKFMVYLQKENIIDESGMPKERFSAEFPKEGPSILRIQQVVRGDSAAYFCASSPVGGRTSYEQYFGPGTRLTVT.

The chain links TRBV19 to TRBJ2-3; 10 bases line up with TRBD2. The CDR3 totals 17 residues. The germline gives CDR1 LNHDA, CDR2 SQIVND (reference sequence). The junction had 11 bases not matched to a gene; V was cut back by 2 bases and J by 6 bases. The CDR3 coding sequence is TGTGCCAGTAGTATAAGGGCCCTAGCGGGAGTAAGTGATACGCAGTATTTT. Translated, it gives CASSIRALAGVSDTQYF.

The chain has TRBV5-1 and TRBJ1-5, with 7 bases fitting TRBD1. Germline loops: CDR1 SGHRS, CDR2 YFSETQ. V dropped 4 bases and J dropped 3; count of bases not matched to a gene: 7. The CDR3 totals 15 residues. DNA for the CDR3: TGCGCCAGCAGCAGAAGTACAGGGGTCAATCAGCCCCAGCATTTT. This encodes CASSRSTGVNQPQHF.

The genes are TRBV28 and TRBJ1-2; D is possibly TRBD1 (5 bases). Germline CDR1 reads MDHEN; CDR2 reads SYDVKM. The CDR3 covers 12 residues. Trimming stripped 3 bases from V and 7 bases from J, with 9 bases between. In DNA, the CDR3 is TGTGCCAGCAGTTTGGGGACTCTTGGCTACACCTTC. Translating it yields CASSLGTLGYTF.

The chain employs TRBV28 and TRBJ2-3; 7 nucleotides match TRBD2. Germline values: CDR1 MDHEN, CDR2 SYDVKM. With 7 bases clipped from V and 8 bases from J, the junction kept 12 bases outside the gene matches. CDR3 length: 14 amino acids. CDR3 nucleotide sequence: TGTGCCAGCACTGGGACTACCTTGTTCGGTACGCAGTATTTT. It translates to CASTGTTLFGTQYF.

This chain connects TRBV7-2 to TRBJ2-6; a weak D match, TRBD2 (6 bases). The CDR3 is 16 residues long. Germline loops: CDR1 SGHTA, CDR2 FQGNSA. V was clipped by 2 bases and J by 2 bases, with 10 bases between them. CDR3 loop: CASSLKGTAGANVLTF. The CDR3 bases are TGTGCCAGCAGCTTAAAGGGGACTGCTGGGGCCAACGTCCTGACTTTC. Full variable domain (rest looked up from reference TRBV7-2 and TRBJ2-6): GAGVSQSPSNKVTEKGKDVELRCDPISGHTALYWYRQSLGQGLEFLIYFQGNSAPDKSGLPSDRFSAERTGGSVSTLTIQRTQQEDSAVYLCASSLKGTAGANVLTFGAGSRLTVL.

The chain carries TRBV7-3 and TRBJ2-1, with 9 bases identical to TRBD2. V was pared by 5 bases and J by 8 bases, with 10 bases of the junction left unmatched. Germline CDR1 SGHTA, CDR2 FQGTGA. The CDR3 loop spans 15 amino acids. CDR3: CASSPYSRGRDEQFF. The CDR3 nucleotides are TGTGCCAGCAGCCCCTACAGTCGCGGGAGGGATGAGCAGTTCTTC.

CDR3 amino acids: CASCPLGTVSYEQYF. The CDR3 DNA is TGTGCCAGCTGCCCTCTCGGGACAGTTTCCTACGAGCAGTACTTC. This chain joins TRBV6-5 and TRBJ2-7; 7 nucleotides match TRBD1. This CDR3 contains 15 residues. Trimming took 8 bases from V and 1 from J; bases not matched to a gene: 11. Germline CDR1 is MNHEY and CDR2 is SVGAGI.

This clone has only one observation. The chain recombines TRBV10-1 with TRBJ2-3; D is undetermined. The CDR3 consists of 15 residues. V lost 3 bases, J lost 4 bases, and 14 bases lay in between. CDR1 WNHNN and CDR2 SYGVQD come from the germline V gene (reference sequence). CDR3 protein: CASSENSFQADTQYF. The CDR3 DNA reads TGCGCCAGCAGTGAAAACTCGTTCCAGGCAGATACGCAGTATTTT.